This T cell receptor (beta chain) was sequenced in a study of blood T cell repertoires in COVID-19. The overall study: Whether acute or convalescent, the COVID-19 samples came from the United States, Italy and Spain. PBMCs, B-cell-depleted T cells, or T cells were the source of the cDNA or gDNA that made up the material.

The CDR3 has 16 amino acids. Germline V gene data show CDR1 as PRHDT and CDR2 as FYEKMQ (reference sequence). Trimming cost V 0 bases and J 4 bases, with 15 bases left between them. In the original processing: Reference gene primers were amplified, and this amplification served to estimate nucleated cell counts. Produced via immunoSEQ multiplex PCR; TCRdb's table is partial and in-frame only. V, J and clone size were drawn from that table, and D and trimming were deduced from the DNA. The sample consists of some 170,000 clones, 87% of them appearing once. The chain combines TRBV13 with TRBJ1-2; D remains unclear. Material: peripheral blood. The sequence derives from a woman in her forties or fifties with acute or convalescent COVID-19. In nucleotides, the CDR3 is TGTGCCAGCAGCTTAGGTGGCTTCTGGGCGGGCTATGGCTACACCTTC. Its translation is CASSLGGFWAGYGYTF.